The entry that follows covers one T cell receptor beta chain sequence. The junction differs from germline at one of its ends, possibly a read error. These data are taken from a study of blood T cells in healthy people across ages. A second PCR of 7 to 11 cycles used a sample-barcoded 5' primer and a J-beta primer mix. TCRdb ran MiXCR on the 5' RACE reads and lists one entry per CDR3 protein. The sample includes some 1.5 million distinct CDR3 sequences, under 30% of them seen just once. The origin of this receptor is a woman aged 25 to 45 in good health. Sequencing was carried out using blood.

CDR3 nucleotide sequence: TGCGCCAACAGTGAGCGGCAGGGAATAGATACGCAGTATTTT. Its translation: CANSERQGIDTQYF. V is TRBV10-2 and J is TRBJ2-3; D assignment may be TRBD1 or TRBD2 (5 bases each). Germline V gives CDR1 WSHSY, CDR2 SAAADI. The CDR3 is 14 residues long.